What follows are 17 T cell receptor beta chains derived from one specimen sequenced in a study of blood T cell repertoires in COVID-19. TCRdb's copy holds only in-frame clones and misses some; the assay was immunoSEQ multiplex PCR. This table holds a few hundred thousand clones, approximately 91% found once. The material sequenced was peripheral blood. Receptors originate from a woman aged 40 to 50 who had recovered from COVID-19.

This clone showed up just once. The V gene is TRBV27, the J gene TRBJ1-2, with a weak D call TRBD1 (5 bases). Germline V gene sequence: CDR1 MNHEY, CDR2 SMNVEV (reference sequence). CDR3 length equals 14 residues. The V gene lost 3 bases and the J gene lost 8 bases, with 16 bases spanning the gap. CDR3 sequence (DNA): TGTGCCAGCAGTTTGGGGGGGGAGGGCGGCGGCTACACCTTC. This sequence encodes CASSLGGEGGGYTF.

V gene TRBV5-1 combines with J gene TRBJ2-5; TRBD2 matches at 7 bases. CDR1 and CDR2 from the germline V gene are SGHRS and YFSETQ. The CDR3 is made up of 17 amino acids. Trimming took 0 bases from V and 1 from J; bases not matched to a gene: 9. DNA for the CDR3: TGCGCCAGCAGCTTGGAAGGCGGTAGCGGGTTCCAAGAGACCCAGTACTTC. This encodes CASSLEGGSGFQETQYF. The whole variable domain, remainder taken from reference TRBV5-1 and TRBJ2-5, is KAGVTQTPRYLIKTRGQQVTLSCSPISGHRSVSWYQQTPGQGLQFLFEYFSETQRNKGNFPGRFSGRQFSNSRSEMNVSTLELGDSALYLCASSLEGGSGFQETQYFGPGTRLLVL.

The chain couples TRBV7-9 to TRBJ2-2; 8 bases are shared with TRBD1. The CDR3 totals 14 residues. V shed 5 bases, J shed 4 bases, and the junction held 3 bases outside the gene matches. Per germline, CDR1 SEHNR and CDR2 FQNEAQ (reference sequence). The CDR3 nucleotides read TGTGCCAGCAGCCTGGACAGGGCCACCGGGGAGCTGTTTTTT. It is translated as CASSLDRATGELFF.

The chain is built from TRBV6-5 and TRBJ1-1; TRBD1 agrees at 10 bases. The CDR3 length is 13 residues. The V and J ends lost 6 bases and 6 bases, in that order; junction bases with no gene match: 4. In germline, CDR1 is MNHEY, CDR2 SVGAGI. CDR3 sequence: CASSGTGVSEAFF. CDR3 coding DNA: TGTGCCAGCAGCGGGACAGGGGTGTCTGAAGCTTTCTTT.

The chain couples TRBV29-1 to TRBJ2-1; 7 nucleotides match TRBD1. Per germline, CDR1 SQVTM and CDR2 ANQGSEA. CDR3 size: 12 residues. Losses at the gene ends were 5 bases for V and 6 bases for J; bases not matched to a gene: 4. The CDR3, as DNA: TGCAGCGTTAAGGGACAGATCAATGAGCAGTTCTTC. It encodes CSVKGQINEQFF.

The chain recombines TRBV29-1 with TRBJ2-3; 8 positions match TRBD2. This CDR3 is built from 13 residues. Germline CDR1 SQVTM, CDR2 ANQGSEA. The trim removed 5 bases at V and 6 bases at J, leaving 7 bases unmatched. The CDR3 sequence is CSVQRERWDTQYF. The CDR3 DNA follows: TGCAGCGTTCAGCGGGAGAGGTGGGATACGCAGTATTTT.

The chain is built from TRBV7-9 and TRBJ2-1; D may be TRBD2 (6 bases). Germline CDR1 is SEHNR and CDR2 is FQNEAQ (reference sequence). The CDR3 loop spans 16 amino acids. V was trimmed by 5 bases and J by 4 bases, leaving 18 bases between them. CDR3 residues: CASSPFGAGGYNEQFF. DNA of the CDR3: TGTGCCAGCAGCCCCTTTGGGGCTGGAGGGTACAATGAGCAGTTCTTC.

The chain is built from TRBV5-4 and TRBJ1-2; a possible D gene is TRBD1 (5 bases). CDR3 size: 16 residues. V was trimmed by 4 bases and J by 1 base, leaving 17 bases between them. CDR1 and CDR2 (germline): SGHNT, YYREEE (reference sequence). The CDR3 loop is CASSPFGGDFNYGYTF. The CDR3, as DNA: TGTGCCAGCAGCCCATTCGGTGGGGACTTTAACTATGGCTACACCTTC.

V and J are TRBV3-1 (or the pseudogene TRBV3-2) and TRBJ2-1; TRBD2 matches at 11 bases. CDR3 length equals 17 residues. The germline V gene has CDR1 LGHDT and CDR2 YNNKEL (reference sequence). The V gene end was trimmed by 1 base and the J gene end by 7 bases; junction bases not matched to a gene: 9. The CDR3 region is CASSQGGLAGGRNEQFF. The CDR3 DNA follows: TGTGCCAGCAGCCAAGGGGGGCTAGCGGGAGGTCGTAATGAGCAGTTCTTC.

The J gene is TRBJ1-3, the V gene TRBV19; D gene uncertain. The V end lost 2 bases, the J end lost 0 bases, and 8 bases lay between the germline ends. The CDR3 is made up of 15 amino acids. The germline CDR1 and CDR2 sequences are LNHDA and SQIVND (reference sequence). The chain's CDR3 is CASSIFSGSGNTIYF. In DNA, the CDR3 is TGTGCCAGTAGTATATTTTCCGGCTCTGGAAACACCATATATTTT.

This chain connects TRBV9 to TRBJ2-3, with 11 bases matching TRBD2. The CDR3 is 16 amino acids. Unmatched junction bases numbered 7, after V lost 3 bases and J lost 4 bases. The germline gives CDR1 SGDLS, CDR2 YYNGEE. The chain's CDR3 is CASSGASGRNSDTQYF. The CDR3 nucleotides are TGTGCCAGCAGCGGGGCTAGCGGGAGGAACTCAGATACGCAGTATTTT.

Comments on this clone: Other DNA sequences of this sample code for an identical CDR3. The rearrangement links TRBV18 to TRBJ2-2; 11 positions match TRBD2. V shed 3 bases and J 1 base; nucleotides not matched to a gene: 4. CDR3 length equals 17 residues. From germline, CDR1 is KGHSH and CDR2 LQKENI. CDR3 sequence (DNA): TGTGCCAGCTCACCTCAAGGACTAGCGGGGAACACCGGGGAGCTGTTTTTT. It translates to CASSPQGLAGNTGELFF.

The chain uses TRBV10-1 and TRBJ2-3, with a possible D match to TRBD1 (6 bases). The CDR3 runs to 16 residues. Germline CDR1 and CDR2: WNHNN and SYGVQD (reference sequence). Deletions cut 4 bases from V and 1 base from J, with 15 bases between. In nucleotides, the CDR3 is TGCGCCAGCAGTGGATTCGAGGGGGAACGCACAGATACGCAGTATTTT. Protein product: CASSGFEGERTDTQYF.

V usage is TRBV6-6 and J usage is TRBJ2-1, with TRBD2 matching 7 bases. Germline V gene data show CDR1 as MNHNY and CDR2 as SVGAGI (reference sequence). The junction had 12 bases not matched to a gene; V was cut back by 7 bases and J by 6 bases. There are 15 residues in the CDR3. The CDR3 loop reads CASNDAGTTINEQFF. CDR3 coding DNA: TGTGCCAGCAACGACGCCGGGACTACCATCAATGAGCAGTTCTTC.

The rearrangement uses TRBV30 and TRBJ2-1; TRBD2 aligns across 7 bases. The junction had 8 bases not matched to a gene; V was cut back by 2 bases and J by 4 bases. Germline CDR1 GTSNPN, CDR2 SVGIG (reference sequence). The CDR3 has 15 residues. The CDR3 sequence is CAWSFGGGRYNEQFF. In DNA, the CDR3 is TGTGCCTGGAGTTTTGGGGGAGGGAGGTACAATGAGCAGTTCTTC.

This sequence joins TRBV25-1 and TRBJ2-2; 7 bases align to TRBD1. V trimming: 4 bases; J trimming: 5 bases; junction bases outside the gene matches: 7. Germline V gene sequence: CDR1 MGHDK, CDR2 SYGVNS. This CDR3 region has 15 residues. The CDR3 sequence is CASSGRDSKTGELFF. The DNA of the CDR3 is TGTGCCAGCAGTGGCCGGGACAGCAAAACCGGGGAGCTGTTTTTT.

The J gene is TRBJ2-7, the V gene TRBV5-1; D is possibly TRBD2 (6 bases). CDR1 is SGHRS and CDR2 is YFSETQ in the germline V gene. V was trimmed by 0 bases and J by 6 bases, leaving 19 bases between them. The CDR3 extends over 16 amino acids. As DNA, the CDR3 is TGCGCCAGCAGCTTGGAGGACGGGGGAAGGGTGGCCGAGCAGTACTTC. It codes for CASSLEDGGRVAEQYF.